This T cell receptor (beta chain) was observed in a study of T cells in Graves' hyperthyroidism and ophthalmopathy. The study, taken as a whole, reports: Most expanded thyroid clonotypes above 0.001 also appeared in blood.

Germline V lookup: CDR1 LNHNV, CDR2 YYDKDF (reference sequence). The CDR3 totals 15 residues. The V gene lost 5 bases and the J gene lost 7 bases, with 15 bases spanning the gap. TCR beta CDR3 regions were amplified from RNA transcripts. TCR CDR3 regions were first amplified by RT-PCR with HTBI primers. TCRdb reprocessed the multiplex PCR reads via MiXCR and lists one record per CDR3 protein. In the table there are approximately 560,000 distinct CDR3 sequences, around 42% of which are singletons. There are many counts of this clonotype. Its cognate antigen is unknown. Patients were aged 18 to 65, had disease duration under 2 months, and had newly diagnosed hyperthyroidism. Uncontrolled infection, other autoimmune disease, pregnancy and lactation each barred patients from inclusion. Thyroid ultrasound and orbital computed tomography, with clinical symptoms and serum thyroxine and TRAb, informed diagnoses.

The sequenced sample was peripheral blood or thyroid tissue (not recorded which). The source of this sequence is a woman aged 18-29 years with Graves' hyperthyroidism. V gene TRBV15 combines with J gene TRBJ1-6, with a possible D match to TRBD1 (6 bases). CDR3 residues: CATSEGDARNSPLHF. The CDR3, as DNA: TGTGCCACCAGCGAGGGGGACGCAAGAAATTCACCCCTCCACTTT.